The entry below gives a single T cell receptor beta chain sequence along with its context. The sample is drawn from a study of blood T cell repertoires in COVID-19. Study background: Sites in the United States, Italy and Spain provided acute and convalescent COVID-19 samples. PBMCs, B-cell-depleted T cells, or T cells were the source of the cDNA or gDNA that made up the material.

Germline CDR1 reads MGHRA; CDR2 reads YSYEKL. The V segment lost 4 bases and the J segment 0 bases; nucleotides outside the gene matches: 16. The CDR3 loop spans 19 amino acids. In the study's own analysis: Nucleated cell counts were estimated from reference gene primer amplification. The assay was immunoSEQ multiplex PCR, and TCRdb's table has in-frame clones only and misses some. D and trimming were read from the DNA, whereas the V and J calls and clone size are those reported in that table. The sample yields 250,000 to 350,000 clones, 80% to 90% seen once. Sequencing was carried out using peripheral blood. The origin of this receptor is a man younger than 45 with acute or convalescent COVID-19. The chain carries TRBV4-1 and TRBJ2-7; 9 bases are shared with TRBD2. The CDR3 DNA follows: TGCGCCAGCAGCCCCAGGGTGGCTAGCGGGGCTCCCAGCTCCTACGAGCAGTACTTC. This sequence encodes CASSPRVASGAPSSYEQYF.